This T cell receptor beta chain was identified in a study of a mutant IDH1 vaccine in newly diagnosed glioma. Study observations and caveats: Vaccine-induced responses were seen in 93.3% of patients, spanning several MHC alleles.

For this clone: Its target is not known.

Profiling relied on immunoSEQ multiplex PCR, and the TCRdb table lists in-frame clones only, not all of them. This sample carries 20,000 to 25,000 clones, approximately 93% of them seen once, and the ten largest clones take 9.2%. This CDR3 is built from 15 residues. Looked up from germline, CDR1 is ENHRY and CDR2 is SYGVKD. The germline V and J ends were trimmed by 10 bases and 0 bases, with 18 bases remaining between them. Time point of the sample: baseline, week 1 (first vaccination visit). Specified treatment: pre-vaccination baseline after standard-of-care therapy. Diagnosis in the donors showed new WHO grade 3 or 4 astrocytomas that were IDH1-mutant and ATRX-lost.

This TCR came from a man aged 25 to 40 with glioma. The chain recombines TRBV10-3 with TRBJ2-5; D is perhaps TRBD1 or TRBD2 (6 bases each). Sequences were derived from PBMCs, sampled from a glioma patient treated with radiotherapy, temozolomide or both. CDR3 residues: CATTPGGGYQETQYF. CDR3 sequence (DNA): TGTGCCACAACCCCCGGGGGCGGATACCAAGAGACCCAGTACTTC.